This record covers a single T cell receptor (beta chain). This clonotype has only a few counts. Its target antigen remains unknown. Within one base of it there is no much larger clone, and no base qualities were kept. The data originate from a study of identical twins (TCRdb year 2016). Study-wide context: To test whether fetal clonotypes persist, this study deep-sequenced TCR alpha and beta repertoires from monozygotic twins, from unrelated adults of various ages, and from cord blood. Replicate twin experiments were performed at different times using different library preparation protocols to rule out contamination. Points the paper makes about the study in general: Compared with coincidental sharing between unrelated individuals, out-of-frame TCR alpha sequences shared between twins had an excess of sequences with low generation probability. Conclusions relied on cross-sectional statistical analysis, since the same donors could not be followed over many years. Out-of-frame TCR alpha sharing in monozygotic twins was systematically underestimated by recombination models, whereas sharing between unrelated individuals was in agreement with the recombination models. Fewer insertions were carried by abundant cord blood beta clonotypes, a similar but weaker trend appeared in young adult naive repertoires, and no such trend appeared in memory repertoires. Invariant T cells such as MAIT and iNKT could partly confound zero-insertion analyses, though diverse VJ usage argued against this for most clonotypes. The excess sharing between twins in beta out-of-frame sequences was weaker because fewer shared sequences reduced the signal-to-noise ratio.

The germline V gene gives CDR1 as SGHRS and CDR2 as YFSETQ. Including the terminal cysteine and phenylalanine, the CDR3 comprises 15 residues. Only the CDR3 part of the read is kept: 45 bases, read in frame from the first base. V lost 4 bases and J lost 0 bases, and the count of bases not matched to a germline gene is 4. The method behind the library was 5' RACE. Instrument used: Illumina HiSeq 2000. A universal primer binding site was introduced by template switching, and a unique molecular identifier was present in the final cDNA, enabling accurate counting of TCR cDNA molecules. Specific primers in the conserved constant-segment region were used to synthesize first-strand cDNA for TCR alpha and beta chains. To control for contamination, each cDNA library was double barcoded with a SMART-Mk sample barcode plus Illumina barcodes. Two successive PCR steps introduced TruSeq adapter sequences along with Illumina sample barcodes. The Illumina HiSeq platform was used with custom primers to sequence TCR alpha and beta cDNA libraries. On the study's bioinformatics: Raw reads were processed with MiGEC to extract unique molecular identifiers, and MiXCR was used to determine CDR3 positions. For each individual, recombination models were inferred using an EM algorithm with the repgenHMM and IGoR tools. Shared clonotype analysis was performed with the tcR package in R, normalizing sharing by the product of cloneset sizes. To study raw recombination free of thymic and clonal selection effects, out-of-frame nonproductive sequences were analyzed. TCRdb took the public reads, trimmed them with fastp at Q25, ran MiXCR for clone calling and kept in-frame beta chains. Entries are consolidated by CDR3 protein sequence, retaining the most common genes and DNA. None of the V and J calls come from the authors' own analysis; TCRdb made them. The sample yields 500,000 or so distinct CDR3 sequences; over 11% were counted once. The leading ten clones occupy 0.95% to 1% of the sample.

Every donor was a healthy Caucasian. Three pairs of female monozygotic twins, all aged about 18 to 30 years, made up the twin cohort. Positive isolation kits from Invitrogen were used to isolate CD4+ and CD8+ T cell populations. The sample was also reused in another study, on yellow fever vaccine responses in identical twins. Taken from the second paper: The T cell response to vaccination in identical twins was reported by the authors to appear partly convergent and partly personalized. In the study, vaccine-responding T cell clones were precisely tracked in identical twins.

The sample was CD4+ T cells sorted from blood. The clonotype comes from a woman aged 18-30 years in good health. The chain is encoded by TRBV5-1 joined to TRBJ2-7, and 10 junction bases match TRBD2. The base sequence is TGCGCCAGCAGCCGTGGGACTAGCGACTCCTACGAGCAGTACTTC. Translated, it reads CASSRGTSDSYEQYF.